The 30 T cell receptor beta chains presented below share a single source sample, sequenced in a study of identical twins. TCRdb independently ran MiXCR on the 5' RACE reads; one entry per CDR3 protein. The table shows around 690,000 distinct CDR3 sequences, with over 20% occurring only once. The same specimen was also included in a second study, on T cells expressing NK-cell markers.

The specimen sequenced was PBMCs. These receptors were collected from a woman aged 18-29 years in good health.

Only a few counts were recorded for this clonotype. The chain has TRBV7-2 and TRBJ2-1; D gene ambiguous. Trimming pared 2 bases from V and 15 bases from J, leaving 11 bases between. Germline-derived CDR1 and CDR2 are SGHTA and FQGNSA. This CDR3 region has 11 residues. The CDR3 protein is CASSLKMGWFF. As DNA, the CDR3 is TGTGCCAGCAGCTTAAAAATGGGCTGGTTCTTC.

There are a few counts of this clonotype. The chain employs TRBV6-1 and TRBJ2-6; 7 nucleotides agree with TRBD1. Germline V gene sequence: CDR1 MNHNS, CDR2 SASEGT. This CDR3 is 16 amino acids long. Germline trimming cut 10 bases from V and 0 bases from J; bases unmatched to any gene: 9. Here the CDR3 reads CAISFDRDSGANVLTF. In nucleotides, the CDR3 is TGTGCCATTTCCTTCGACAGGGACTCTGGGGCCAACGTCCTGACTTTC.

This clonotype has a handful of counts. The chain has TRBV6-5 and TRBJ1-2, with 7 bases identical to TRBD1. The ends lost 4 bases at V and 6 bases at J; junction bases unmatched: 8. CDR1 is MNHEY, CDR2 SVGAGI, per germline. This CDR3 comprises 14 residues. In nucleotides, the CDR3 is TGTGCCAGCAGTTTAACTGGACAGGAACATGGCTACACCTTC. Translated, it gives CASSLTGQEHGYTF.

This clonotype was seen a few times. The V and J genes are TRBV5-1 and TRBJ2-1, with 15 bases aligning to TRBD2. V lost 2 bases and J lost 9; bases outside the gene matches: 6. The CDR3 covers 16 residues. The germline V gene has CDR1 SGHRS and CDR2 YFSETQ. The CDR3: CASSFPGLAGGSEQFF. CDR3 DNA sequence: TGCGCCAGCAGCTTCCCGGGACTAGCGGGAGGCAGTGAGCAGTTCTTC.

This rearrangement joins TRBV7-2 to TRBJ1-2; TRBD1 might be the D (5 bases). V was shortened by 4 bases and J by 3 bases, with 15 bases between the two germline ends. The CDR3 length is 15 residues. Germline values: CDR1 SGHTA, CDR2 FQGNSA. The chain's CDR3 is CASSSVPRGYYGYTF. The CDR3 DNA sequence: TGTGCCAGCAGCTCAGTCCCGCGGGGGTACTATGGCTACACCTTC.

The rearrangement joins TRBV20-1 to TRBJ2-1; 8 positions match TRBD2. Trimming took 4 bases from V and 8 from J; bases not matched to a gene: 13. Germline-derived CDR1 and CDR2 are DFQATT and SNEGSKA (reference sequence). The CDR3 extends over 15 amino acids. The CDR3 protein is CSATWVPGLGDEQFF. The DNA of the CDR3 is TGCAGTGCTACTTGGGTTCCGGGACTAGGTGATGAGCAGTTCTTC.

The V call is TRBV15, the J call TRBJ2-7; D may be TRBD2 (6 bases). CDR1 and CDR2 from the germline V gene are LNHNV and YYDKDF (reference sequence). Trimming pared 5 bases from V and 4 bases from J, leaving 12 bases between. CDR3 length: 13 residues. The CDR3 reads CATSLGTSYEQYF. CDR3 DNA: TGTGCCACCAGCCTTGGGACTTCTTACGAGCAGTACTTC.

This clonotype was seen repeatedly, ten times or more. This chain uses TRBV5-1 with TRBJ1-1, with D perhaps TRBD1 (5 bases). Looked up from germline, CDR1 is SGHRS and CDR2 is YFSETQ. The V gene lost 3 bases and the J gene lost 1 base, with 19 bases spanning the gap. This CDR3 contains 17 residues. CDR3 sequence (DNA): TGCGCCAGCAGCTCCCCGGTCGGGGGATTGAGGAACACTGAAGCTTTCTTT. It yields the protein CASSSPVGGLRNTEAFF.

There are a few counts of this clonotype. This chain joins TRBV20-1 and TRBJ1-1; D is uncertain. Germline V gives CDR1 DFQATT, CDR2 SNEGSKA (reference sequence). V lost 6 bases, J lost 5 bases, and 13 bases lay in between. The CDR3 contains 12 residues. In nucleotides, the CDR3 is TGCAGTGCCCCCCTGAGGAGGACTGAAGCTTTCTTT. It specifies CSAPLRRTEAFF.

This chain joins TRBV6-1 and TRBJ1-2, with D possibly being TRBD1 (6 bases). The germline CDR1 and CDR2 sequences are MNHNS and SASEGT. The CDR3 covers 13 residues. The germline V and J ends were trimmed by 8 bases and 6 bases, with 16 bases remaining between them. The CDR3 region has the DNA TGTGCCAGCCGTGGGGGCGACATTGATGGCTACACCTTC. This translates into CASRGGDIDGYTF.

This clonotype was picked up a small number of times. The chain carries TRBV27 and TRBJ2-1, with D possibly matching TRBD2 (5 bases). V lost 3 bases, J lost 2 bases, and 14 bases lay in between. Per the germline V gene, CDR1 is MNHEY and CDR2 is SMNVEV (reference sequence). The CDR3 length is 16 residues. The CDR3 DNA reads as TGTGCCAGCAGTTTGTTGGTCCACGGGGCCTACAATGAGCAGTTCTTC. It codes for CASSLLVHGAYNEQFF.

This clonotype was found a few times. The DNA for the CDR3 is TGTGCCAGCAGCTTCGTCGGGGCGTCAGGAGGAGATACGCAGTATTTT. This codes for CASSFVGASGGDTQYF. The J gene is TRBJ2-3, the V gene TRBV7-2, with D possibly being TRBD1 or TRBD2 (5 bases each). CDR1 SGHTA and CDR2 FQGNSA come from the germline V gene. V was trimmed by 3 bases and J by 5 bases, leaving 18 bases between them. The CDR3 spans 16 residues.

The chain is built from TRBV6-1 and TRBJ1-1, with 7 positions matching TRBD1. This CDR3 spans 13 amino acids. From germline, CDR1 is MNHNS and CDR2 SASEGT. The V and J ends lost 7 bases and 6 bases, in that order; junction bases with no gene match: 8. The CDR3 here is CASTRPGGSEAFF. CDR3 DNA sequence: TGTGCCAGCACCCGCCCAGGGGGTTCTGAAGCTTTCTTT.

J is TRBJ2-7 and V is TRBV12-3 or TRBV12-4; TRBD2 agrees at 9 bases. CDR3 length equals 15 residues. The trim removed 5 bases at V and 9 bases at J, leaving 14 bases unmatched. CDR3 bases: TGTGCCAGCAGTCGTCAACGCCTAGCGGGGTCAGGGCAGTACTTC. This codes for CASSRQRLAGSGQYF.

This clonotype has only a few counts. Here the CDR3 DNA reads TGTGCCAGCAGATTCGTCGGCCGGGGGGGCGGGGATACGCAGTATTTT. Amino acids: CASRFVGRGGGDTQYF. The rearrangement joins TRBV7-9 to TRBJ2-3; 8 bases agree with TRBD2. This CDR3 is 16 amino acids long. After removal of 6 bases from V and 6 bases from J, the junction contained 14 bases not matched to a gene. Per germline, CDR1 SEHNR and CDR2 FQNEAQ (reference sequence).

The chain recombines TRBV5-1 with TRBJ2-7; 12 bases agree with TRBD1. The CDR3 is 15 amino acids. Germline loops: CDR1 SGHRS, CDR2 YFSETQ. J was trimmed by 5 bases and V by 4 bases; bases with no gene match: 7. CDR3 amino acids: CASSATGTGGDEQYF. As DNA, the CDR3 is TGCGCCAGCAGCGCCACCGGGACAGGGGGCGACGAGCAGTACTTC. The complete variable domain, with remaining parts taken from reference TRBV5-1 and TRBJ2-7, reads KAGVTQTPRYLIKTRGQQVTLSCSPISGHRSVSWYQQTPGQGLQFLFEYFSETQRNKGNFPGRFSGRQFSNSRSEMNVSTLELGDSALYLCASSATGTGGDEQYFGPGTRLTVT.

The chain couples TRBV2 to TRBJ2-1; D is unresolved. The CDR3 is 12 residues long. V lost 1 base and J lost 8, with 6 bases in between. Germline values: CDR1 SNHLY, CDR2 FYNNEI. The CDR3, as DNA: TGTGCCAGCAGTGAAGAAATGGATGAGCAGTTCTTC. It is translated as CASSEEMDEQFF.

The J gene is TRBJ2-1, the V gene TRBV20-1, with 8 bases that match TRBD2. Germline trimming cut 3 bases from V and 4 bases from J; bases unmatched to any gene: 11. The CDR3 contains 16 residues. CDR1 is DFQATT, CDR2 SNEGSKA, per germline (reference sequence). CDR3 sequence reads: CSASGGASWGYNEQFF. CDR3 DNA: TGCAGTGCTAGCGGGGGGGCTAGTTGGGGATACAATGAGCAGTTCTTC.

This clonotype appeared many times. This chain joins TRBV5-1 and TRBJ2-7; 7 bases agree with TRBD1. CDR3 length: 13 amino acids. Germline loops: CDR1 SGHRS, CDR2 YFSETQ. V was pared by 2 bases and J by 5 bases, with 4 bases of the junction left unmatched. In DNA form, the CDR3 reads TGCGCCAGCAGCTTTACAGGGGATAACGAGCAGTACTTC. Its translation is CASSFTGDNEQYF.

In nucleotides, the CDR3 is TGTGCCAGCAGCGTATGGGCTAGCGGGTACACAGATACGCAGTATTTT. Encoded protein: CASSVWASGYTDTQYF. The chain has TRBV11-2 and TRBJ2-3; TRBD2 agrees at 8 bases. CDR3 length equals 16 residues. CDR1 and CDR2 (germline): SGHAT, FQNNGV. The junction had 9 bases not matched to a gene; V was cut back by 5 bases and J by 2 bases.

This clonotype came up a few times. This chain links TRBV6-1 with TRBJ2-1, with D possibly matching TRBD2 (6 bases). CDR1 is MNHNS and CDR2 is SASEGT in the germline V gene. V dropped 10 bases and J dropped 4 bases, with 20 bases sitting between them. The CDR3 has 15 amino acids. Here the CDR3 reads CATSLNRDSYNEQFF. DNA for the CDR3: TGTGCCACGTCCTTGAATCGGGACTCGTACAATGAGCAGTTCTTC.

The gene calls are TRBV7-2 and TRBJ2-1; 8 bases are a match to TRBD2. V was clipped by 4 bases and J by 5 bases; unmatched bases: 10. Germline loops: CDR1 SGHTA, CDR2 FQGNSA. This CDR3 region has 16 residues. CDR3 residues: CASSSQPGLDNNEQFF. The DNA for the CDR3 is TGTGCCAGCAGCTCGCAGCCGGGACTAGACAACAATGAGCAGTTCTTC.

This chain uses TRBV12-3 or TRBV12-4 with TRBJ2-1, with D tentatively TRBD1 (5 bases). Trimming pared 6 bases from V and 6 bases from J, leaving 18 bases between. The CDR3 consists of 15 residues. The CDR3, as DNA: TGTGCCAGCAGCCCCGGAACTTTCAGGGCCAATGAGCAGTTCTTC. This encodes CASSPGTFRANEQFF.

This clonotype was seen a handful of times. V usage is TRBV7-2 and J usage is TRBJ2-5; TRBD2 might be the D (6 bases). CDR1 and CDR2 from the germline V gene are SGHTA and FQGNSA. V was cut by 4 bases and J by 5 bases, with 11 bases left in between. This CDR3 is 13 amino acids long. CDR3 bases: TGTGCCAGCAGCTCTACTAGCCTGGAGACCCAGTACTTC. Protein product: CASSSTSLETQYF.

As DNA, the CDR3 is TGTGCCAGCAGCTCCGACAGGGGGCGAATTAGTTATGGCTACACCTTC. Its translation: CASSSDRGRISYGYTF. V gene TRBV7-2 combines with J gene TRBJ1-2, with TRBD1 identical over 10 bases. This CDR3 is built from 16 residues. Trimming cost V 4 bases and J 5 bases; bases outside gene matches: 10. Germline assignment: CDR1 SGHTA and CDR2 FQGNSA.

In DNA form, the CDR3 reads TGCGCCAGCTGGCGGACAGGGGTGAACACTGAAGCTTTCTTT. As protein: CASWRTGVNTEAFF. This chain links TRBV5-1 with TRBJ1-1, with TRBD1 identical over 9 bases. With V trimmed by 7 bases and J by 0 bases, 4 bases remained unmatched. The CDR3 totals 14 residues. CDR1 is SGHRS, CDR2 YFSETQ, per germline.

In its sample, this clonotype was seen many times. The CDR3, as DNA: TGCGCCAGCAGCTCGGTAAGCGGAACTGAAGCTTTCTTT. It codes for CASSSVSGTEAFF. This sequence joins TRBV5-1 and TRBJ1-1; D gene unclear. Germline lookup yields CDR1 SGHRS and CDR2 YFSETQ. This CDR3 has 13 residues. Trimming removed 3 bases at V and 5 bases at J, with 11 bases between.

In this sample, this clonotype turned up many times. V gene TRBV20-1 combines with J gene TRBJ1-4, with D perhaps matching TRBD1 (6 bases). V lost 5 bases to trimming and J lost 8 bases, with 15 bases between them. Germline loops: CDR1 DFQATT, CDR2 SNEGSKA (reference sequence). CDR3 length: 13 amino acids. CDR3 DNA: TGCAGTGCTCAGAAACAGGGTAGGGAAAAACTGTTTTTT. It yields the protein CSAQKQGREKLFF.

This clonotype turned up a few times. The chain has TRBV6-2 or TRBV6-3 and TRBJ2-7; no clear D gene. The germline CDR1 and CDR2 sequences are MNHEY and SVGEGT. V was cut by 6 bases and J by 4 bases, with 10 bases left in between. The CDR3 covers 12 residues. The DNA of the CDR3 is TGTGCCAGCAGCTCACTGGCTTACGAGCAGTACTTC. Translating it yields CASSSLAYEQYF.

The chain has TRBV10-3 and TRBJ1-2; D is ambiguous. This CDR3 comprises 13 residues. V gave up 3 bases and J gave up 7 bases, with 12 bases separating them. The germline CDR1 and CDR2 sequences are ENHRY and SYGVKD. The CDR3 DNA reads TGTGCCATCAGTGAAATTGAACGGACTGGCTACACCTTC. Translating gives CAISEIERTGYTF.